This passage covers 5 T cell receptor beta chains from one sample sequenced in a study of patients and donors after allogeneic stem cell transplantation. A single record per CDR3 protein comes from TCRdb applying MiXCR to the RT-PCR reads. This table holds 90,000 to 130,000 distinct CDR3 sequences, 35% found once. Sequencing was performed on blood, either unsorted or a sorted T cell fraction (not recorded which). The receptors stem from a human donor who was either an allogeneic HSCT recipient or a stem cell or donor lymphocyte infusion donor (not recorded which). It is not recorded whose cells these are; they may come from a transplant donor.

The V gene is TRBV3-1, the J gene TRBJ1-4; D unclear. The CDR3 is made up of 11 amino acids. V gave up 5 bases and J gave up 8 bases, with 6 bases separating them. Germline V gives CDR1 LGHDT, CDR2 YNNKEL (reference sequence). The CDR3 sequence is CASSVTEKLFF. The CDR3 DNA follows: TGTGCCAGCAGCGTTACAGAAAAACTGTTTTTT.

This chain connects TRBV14 to TRBJ2-7; 9 bases are a match to TRBD2. The CDR3 consists of 19 residues. Looked up from germline, CDR1 is SGHDN and CDR2 is FVKESK. V lost 0 bases, J lost 2 bases, and 14 bases stayed unmatched. The CDR3 spells CASSQDVPGVAGVAYEQYF. As DNA, the CDR3 is TGTGCCAGCAGCCAAGATGTGCCGGGGGTAGCGGGAGTCGCCTACGAGCAGTACTTC.

This clonotype has at least ten counts. The V call is TRBV20-1, the J call TRBJ1-5, with 7 bases that match TRBD1. Germline CDR1 DFQATT, CDR2 SNEGSKA (reference sequence). The CDR3 sequence is 13 residues long. The J segment lost 2 bases and the V segment lost 7 bases, leaving 5 bases of the junction unmatched. CDR3 in DNA: TGCAGTGTTAGCCAGGGGGGCAATCAGCCCCAGCATTTT. Translated, it gives CSVSQGGNQPQHF.

In its sample, this clonotype was seen a few times. The chain uses TRBV11-2 and TRBJ2-3; 9 nucleotides agree with TRBD2. Germline V gene data show CDR1 as SGHAT and CDR2 as FQNNGV. J lost 2 bases, V lost 0 bases, and 3 bases had no gene match. The CDR3 has 16 residues. CDR3 DNA: TGTGCCAGCAGCTTAGATCTAGCGGGGACCACAGATACGCAGTATTTT. Residues: CASSLDLAGTTDTQYF.

The rearrangement uses TRBV7-2 and TRBJ2-1, with D perhaps TRBD1 or TRBD2 (5 bases each). The ends were cut back, 1 base at V and 8 bases at J, with 18 bases in the middle. This CDR3 comprises 16 residues. Per the germline V gene, CDR1 is SGHTA and CDR2 is FQGNSA. CDR3 amino acids: CASSLDWDRGQDEQFF. The CDR3 DNA sequence: TGTGCCAGCAGCTTAGATTGGGACCGAGGGCAGGATGAGCAGTTCTTC.